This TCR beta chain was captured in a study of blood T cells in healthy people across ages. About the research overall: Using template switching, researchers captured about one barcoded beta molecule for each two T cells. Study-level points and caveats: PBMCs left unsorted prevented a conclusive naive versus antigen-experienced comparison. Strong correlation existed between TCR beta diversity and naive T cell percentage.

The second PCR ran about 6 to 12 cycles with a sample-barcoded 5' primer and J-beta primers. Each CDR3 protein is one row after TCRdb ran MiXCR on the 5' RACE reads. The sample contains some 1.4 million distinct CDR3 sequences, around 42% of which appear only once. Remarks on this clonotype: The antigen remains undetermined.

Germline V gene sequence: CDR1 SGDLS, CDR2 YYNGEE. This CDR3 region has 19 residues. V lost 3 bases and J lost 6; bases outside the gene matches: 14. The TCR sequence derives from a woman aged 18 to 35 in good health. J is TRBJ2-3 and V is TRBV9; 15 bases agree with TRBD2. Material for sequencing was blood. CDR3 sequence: CASSARTSGGAGPTDTQYF. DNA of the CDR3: TGTGCCAGCAGCGCTCGGACTAGCGGGGGGGCGGGCCCCACGGATACGCAGTATTTT.